This TCR beta chain is from a study of cytotoxic CD8 clonotypes in ibrutinib-treated CLL. Using immunoSEQ multiplex PCR, the repertoire was profiled, and TCRdb retains in-frame clones only, with some absent. Among 300,000 to 400,000 clones listed, roughly 67% were seen once. The study's findings and limits: Clonality increased with ibrutinib response but returned toward baseline at progression.

Regarding this clone: Its antigen is currently unknown.

Germline CDR1 is SGHRS and CDR2 is YFSETQ. This CDR3 has 15 residues. Losses at the gene ends were 6 bases for V and 4 bases for J; bases not matched to a gene: 10. The V and J genes are TRBV5-1 and TRBJ2-3; the match to TRBD1 covers 8 bases. Sequenced material: PBMCs, taken after 36 months of ibrutinib treatment. The clonotype comes from a human donor with chronic lymphocytic leukemia. CDR3 bases: TGCGCCAGCAACCCGACAGGGGTGGGAGCAGATACGCAGTATTTT. This gives the protein CASNPTGVGADTQYF. The complete variable domain, with remaining parts taken from reference TRBV5-1 and TRBJ2-3, reads KAGVTQTPRYLIKTRGQQVTLSCSPISGHRSVSWYQQTPGQGLQFLFEYFSETQRNKGNFPGRFSGRQFSNSRSEMNVSTLELGDSALYLCASNPTGVGADTQYFGPGTRLTVL.